This T cell receptor (beta chain) was sequenced during a study of T cell responses to AZD1222 COVID-19 vaccine. Only one count was recorded for this clone. This CDR3 spans 15 amino acids. From germline, CDR1 is MNHEY and CDR2 SVGEGT. V gave up 5 bases and J gave up 5 bases; unmatched junction bases: 7. Data came from immunoSEQ multiplex PCR; TCRdb stores just in-frame clones and leaves some out. Counted here are approximately 45,000 clones, about 87% occurring once; the ten biggest clones make up 1.1%. The sample consisted of peripheral blood, taken 28 days after the second AZD1222 dose. This receptor was obtained from an adult who received the AZD1222 COVID-19 vaccine. This chain joins TRBV6-2 or TRBV6-3 and TRBJ1-5; 9 positions agree with TRBD1. The CDR3 is CASSPGTGTHQPQHF. In DNA form, the CDR3 reads TGTGCCAGCAGTCCCGGGACAGGGACCCATCAGCCCCAGCATTTT.